This TCR beta chain was identified in a study of control samples from healthy donors and cancer patients. Assay used: immunoSEQ multiplex PCR; TCRdb lists only in-frame clones, some missing. The sample includes 40,000 to 55,000 clones, over 90% of them seen just once. The CDR3 is 17 amino acids. Germline CDR1 SGHVS, CDR2 FQNEAQ. Trimming removed 2 bases from V and 7 bases from J; junction bases left unmatched: 11. The chain links TRBV7-8 to TRBJ2-1; 10 positions match TRBD2. The source is a woman in her fifties or sixties with head and neck cancer. The material sequenced was PBMCs. The CDR3 sequence is CASSLRILAGAFNEQFF. CDR3 in DNA: TGTGCCAGCAGCTTACGCATTCTAGCGGGAGCCTTTAATGAGCAGTTCTTC.